This TCR beta chain was recovered during a study of shared clonotypes between healthy human individuals. Study-wide results and caveats: It was the non-shared clonotypes that had lower generation probabilities than clonotypes shared by all four donors.

The table came from immunoSEQ multiplex PCR; TCRdb's copy has only in-frame clones and leaves some out. This table holds around 1.4 million clones, approximately 98.5% found once. For this clone: The target antigen is unknown.

With 6 bases removed from V and 3 bases from J, the gap between germline ends came to 29 bases. The CDR3 totals 19 residues. The germline V gene has CDR1 KGHSH and CDR2 LQKENI. The authors divided CD4+ cells into CD45RA+ naive and CD45RA-negative memory subsets. This clonotype was sampled from a man younger than 45 in good health. Specimen: naive CD4+ T cells sorted from blood. As to subset: CD45RA+ positively selected. The rearrangement uses TRBV18 and TRBJ1-1; TRBD1 might be the D (6 bases). CDR3 loop: CASSPFIGGTLGSDTEAFF. CDR3 nucleotides: TGTGCCAGCTCGCCCTTCATAGGGGGGACTCTTGGATCTGACACTGAAGCTTTCTTT.